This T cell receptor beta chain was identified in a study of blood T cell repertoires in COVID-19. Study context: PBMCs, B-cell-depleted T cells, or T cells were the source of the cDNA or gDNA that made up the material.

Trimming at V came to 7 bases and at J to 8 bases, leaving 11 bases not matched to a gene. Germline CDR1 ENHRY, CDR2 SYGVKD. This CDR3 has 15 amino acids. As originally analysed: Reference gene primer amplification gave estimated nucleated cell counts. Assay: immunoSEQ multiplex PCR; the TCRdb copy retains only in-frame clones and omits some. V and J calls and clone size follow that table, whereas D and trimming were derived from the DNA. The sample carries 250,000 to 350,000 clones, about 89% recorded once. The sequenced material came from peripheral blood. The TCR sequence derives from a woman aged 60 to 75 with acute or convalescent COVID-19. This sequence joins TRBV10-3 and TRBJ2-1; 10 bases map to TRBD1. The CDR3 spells CAITGDRGGVDEQFF. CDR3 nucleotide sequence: TGTGCCATCACTGGGGACAGGGGAGGGGTAGATGAGCAGTTCTTC.